The rows below give T cell receptor beta chains drawn from one sample of a study of T cell changes during pregnancy in multiple sclerosis. TCRdb's copy holds only in-frame clones and misses some; the assay was immunoSEQ multiplex PCR. Of fewer than 45,000 clones listed, around 92% are singletons. The sample was CD8+ T cells from peripheral blood mononuclear cells, taken in the third trimester of pregnancy. The receptors derive from a female donor with multiple sclerosis, enrolled in a pregnancy study. Both conserved end residues are part of each CDR3. The order of the fields is V gene, D gene, J gene, clone size, CDR3 DNA, CDR3 protein. D genes are given only for firm matches. Expanded clones get a size class; other rows say once, few or many, or leave the size out.

TRBV11-1	TRBD1	TRBJ2-5	NA	TGTGCCAGCAGCCCGGGGACAGGGGCACTCCAAGAGACCCAGTACTTC	CASSPGTGALQETQYF
TRBV5-1	NA	TRBJ2-1	NA	TGCGCCAGCAGCTCGGGAGGGGGCCCCAATGAGCAGTTCTTC	CASSSGGGPNEQFF
TRBV9	TRBD2	TRBJ2-3	NA	TGTGCCAGCAGCGTAGCTCTGGGGCTAGCGGAGACCACAGATACGCAGTATTTT	CASSVALGLAETTDTQYF
TRBV6-5	NA	TRBJ1-1	NA	TGTGCCAGCAGTTACTCGGAGGGATCGGGTCACACTGAAGCTTTCTTT	CASSYSEGSGHTEAFF
TRBV7-2	TRBD2	TRBJ2-1	NA	TGTGCCAGCAGCCTGACTAGCGGACCTTACAATGAGCAGTTCTTC	CASSLTSGPYNEQFF
TRBV27	NA	TRBJ1-2	once	TGTGCCAGCAGTTTAACCGGGGTGGGGTATGGCTACACCTTC	CASSLTGVGYGYTF
TRBV29-1	NA	TRBJ2-1	NA	TGCAGCGTTGTTTCGGTTAGCTCCTACAATGAGCAGTTCTTC	CSVVSVSSYNEQFF
TRBV19	TRBD2	TRBJ2-1	NA	TGTGCCAGTAGTATCCCCGCGCGGGGGGCATCCCCCAATGAGCAGTTCTTC	CASSIPARGASPNEQFF
TRBV7-9	NA	TRBJ1-2	NA	TGTGCCAGCAGCTTACCGGGACATCTAACCTATGGCTACACCTTC	CASSLPGHLTYGYTF
TRBV19	TRBD1	TRBJ2-2	NA	TGTGCCAGTAGTATCTCATCACCGGGACAGTGGTACACCGGGGAGCTGTTTTTT	CASSISSPGQWYTGELFF
TRBV9	TRBD1	TRBJ2-1	NA	TGTGCCAGCAGCCTCCACGGGGACAGGGTTTACAATGAGCAGTTCTTC	CASSLHGDRVYNEQFF
TRBV29-1	TRBD2	TRBJ2-2	few	TGCAGCGTTCGGACTAGCGGGAGCGACACCGGGGAGCTGTTTTTT	CSVRTSGSDTGELFF
TRBV28	TRBD2	TRBJ2-7	NA	TGTGCCAGCAGTTCCCCCCAGAGGACTAGCGGGGGCTACGAGCAGTACTTC	CASSSPQRTSGGYEQYF
TRBV4-1	NA	TRBJ1-2	NA	TGCGCCAGCAGCCAAGATTTTGCCTACAGGGTTGACTATGGCTACACCTTC	CASSQDFAYRVDYGYTF
TRBV29-1	TRBD1	TRBJ2-1	NA	TGCAGCGTTGAGACAGGGGGCTACAATGAGCAGTTCTTC	CSVETGGYNEQFF
TRBV27	NA	TRBJ2-1	NA	TGTGCCAGCAGTTCATCCCGCCGGGGACTTAACGAGCAGTTCTTC	CASSSSRRGLNEQFF
TRBV19	NA	TRBJ2-1	NA	TGTGCCAGTAGTATGGGAGTGCTCAATGAGCAGTTCTTC	CASSMGVLNEQFF
TRBV5-6	NA	TRBJ2-1	NA	TGTGCCAGCAGCTTGTGGCTAGCTGGCTACAATGAGCAGTTCTTC	CASSLWLAGYNEQFF
TRBV19	NA	TRBJ2-7	NA	TGTGCCAGTAGCTTTGGGGGCGGAACCTACGAGCAGTACTTC	CASSFGGGTYEQYF
TRBV7-3	TRBD2	TRBJ2-5	NA	TGTGCCAGCAGCTTATTTGCCGGGACTAGCGGGAGAGAGACCCAGTACTTC	CASSLFAGTSGRETQYF
TRBV29-1	TRBD1	TRBJ2-7	NA	TGCAGCGTTGAAGGGGGACAGGGGGGGTACGAGCAGTACTTC	CSVEGGQGGYEQYF
TRBV5-6	NA	TRBJ2-7	NA	TGTGCCAGCAGCCCCTTAGGAGGGTCTAGCTACGAGCAGTACTTC	CASSPLGGSSYEQYF
TRBV5-5	NA	TRBJ1-2	NA	TGTGCCAGCAGCCACTTGAAACAGGGATTCGAGGGCTACACCTTC	CASSHLKQGFEGYTF
TRBV14	TRBD1	TRBJ2-7	NA	TGTGCCAGCAGCAGCACAGGGGGCGCCGAGCAGTACTTC	CASSSTGGAEQYF
TRBV14	NA	TRBJ2-1	NA	TGTGCCAGCAGCCAAGGAGACAGACAGCAGTTCTTC	CASSQGDRQQFF
TRBV9	NA	TRBJ2-7	NA	TGTGCCAGCAGCGTAGTAGAAAGCTACGAGCAGTACTTC	CASSVVESYEQYF
TRBV28	TRBD1	TRBJ2-7	NA	TGTGCCAGCTCTCCGGGACAGGGCTCCTACGAGCAGTACTTC	CASSPGQGSYEQYF
TRBV13	TRBD2	TRBJ2-7	NA	TGTGCCAGCAGTCATCCTACTAGCGGGCCAGAGCAGTACTTC	CASSHPTSGPEQYF
TRBV2	TRBD2	TRBJ2-1	once	TGTGCCAGCGTACTAGCGATCGAGCAGTTCTTC	CASVLAIEQFF
TRBV5-1	TRBD2	TRBJ2-1	NA	TGCGCCAGCAGCCCCGAAGCGGGAGGGCCCAACAATGAGCAGTTCTTC	CASSPEAGGPNNEQFF
TRBV27	TRBD1	TRBJ1-1	NA	TGTGCCAGCAGTCCCCGCACCCAGGGGGTTAACATGAACACTGAAGCTTTCTTT	CASSPRTQGVNMNTEAFF
TRBV6-5	TRBD1	TRBJ1-1	NA	TGTGCCAGCAGTTACGGGACAGGGTCTGAAGCTTTCTTT	CASSYGTGSEAFF
TRBV19	NA	TRBJ2-7	NA	TGTGCCAGTAGTATAGGGAGCGAGCAGTACTTC	CASSIGSEQYF
TRBV29-1	NA	TRBJ2-2	NA	TGCAGCGTCCCTCAGGGGGGGAACACCGGGGAGCTGTTTTTT	CSVPQGGNTGELFF
TRBV7-9	NA	TRBJ2-4	NA	TGTGCCAGCAGCCAATTGAACAGGGAAAACATTCAGTACTTC	CASSQLNRENIQYF
TRBV19	TRBD2	TRBJ2-1	NA	TGTGCCAGTACCATAGCGGGAGTAATGAATGAGCAGTTCTTC	CASTIAGVMNEQFF
TRBV19	TRBD1	TRBJ1-1	NA	TGTGCCAGTAGTATGTGGGACAGCACTGAAGCTTTCTTT	CASSMWDSTEAFF
TRBV5-6	TRBD1	TRBJ2-7	few	TGTGCCAGCAGCCCGCGGACAGGAACAATCTACGAGCAGTACTTC	CASSPRTGTIYEQYF
TRBV9	TRBD2	TRBJ2-7	NA	TGTGCCAGCAGCATAGCGGGAGGCTACGAGCAGTACTTC	CASSIAGGYEQYF
TRBV9	NA	TRBJ1-2	NA	TGTGCCAGCAGTTTAGGGGGTTTGGATGGCTACACCTTC	CASSLGGLDGYTF
TRBV7-2	TRBD1	TRBJ1-1	NA	TGTGCCAGCAGCTTACCGGGACAGGTTGAAGCTTTCTTT	CASSLPGQVEAFF
TRBV10-2	TRBD1	TRBJ2-1	NA	TGCGCCAGCAGGGACAGGACGGTAAATGAGCAGTTCTTC	CASRDRTVNEQFF
TRBV28	TRBD1	TRBJ2-6	NA	TGTGCCAGCATCTCGGACAGGCTTTCTGGGGCCAACGTCCTGACTTTC	CASISDRLSGANVLTF
TRBV4-1	NA	TRBJ2-7	NA	TGCGCCAGCAGCCAAAGTAGTGGTTACGAGCAGTACTTC	CASSQSSGYEQYF
TRBV27	NA	TRBJ1-5	NA	TGTGCCAGCAGTTTATTGGCAGGGGAGAATCAGCCCCAGCATTTT	CASSLLAGENQPQHF
TRBV19	NA	TRBJ1-5	NA	TGTGCCAGTAGTGGAGGCAATCAGCCCCAGCATTTT	CASSGGNQPQHF
TRBV29-1	TRBD1	TRBJ2-1	NA	TGCAGCGTTCCGGGACAGGCTAACAATGAGCAGTTCTTC	CSVPGQANNEQFF
TRBV6-4	NA	TRBJ2-6	NA	TGTGCCAGCAGTTCGGGGGGGGCCAACGTCCTGACTTTC	CASSSGGANVLTF
TRBV27	TRBD2	TRBJ2-5	NA	TGTGCCAGCAGTTTACAGGGTGGGAGGGCCCAGGAGACCCAGTACTTC	CASSLQGGRAQETQYF